This TCR beta chain was found in a study of cytomegalovirus exposure and HLA in healthy donors. Regarding the study as a whole: In a later analysis, specific HLA alleles were associated with 15,000 to 20,000 TCR beta sequences at a 0.05 false discovery rate. The authors reported that TCR beta sequences could predict HLA-A and HLA-B alleles. These predictions were accurate for most subjects in the first cohort. Across HLA loci, a later analysis found differing TCR association rates, with DRB1 most and HLA-C fewest. Later work showed greater clonal expansion in HLA-associated TCR beta chains than in equally common others.

The CDR3 contains 15 residues. V lost 4 bases to trimming and J lost 3 bases; unmatched junction nucleotides: 6. The germline V gene has CDR1 SGDLS and CDR2 YYNGEE. The PCR had 60 Vbeta and 13 Jbeta primers. Libraries were prepared by immunoSEQ multiplex PCR; TCRdb keeps only in-frame clonotypes and omits some of them. The sample has around 100,000 clones; around 77% are singletons. This clone appeared a few times. Its antigen remains unknown. The chain carries TRBV9 and TRBJ2-1, with 8 positions matching TRBD2. This receptor was taken from a woman in her fifties or sixties in good health and CMV-seropositive. Sample: PBMCs. DNA of the CDR3: TGTGCCAGCAGCCACGATAGCGGGAACTACAATGAGCAGTTCTTC. Translated: CASSHDSGNYNEQFF.